The 18 T cell receptor beta chains below come from one sample, sequenced in a study of response to subunit inactivated influenza vaccine. Each CDR3 protein is one row after TCRdb ran MiXCR on the RT-PCR reads. The table lists hundreds of thousands of distinct CDR3 sequences, approximately 14% of them singletons. The source was PBMCs from blood, collected around 15 days before vaccination. These receptors were obtained from a man in his fifties or sixties who received an inactivated influenza vaccine.

This clonotype was detected a few times. The J gene is TRBJ2-1, the V gene TRBV9; TRBD2 matches at 9 bases. The germline V gene encodes CDR1 SGDLS and CDR2 YYNGEE. The junction had 3 bases not matched to a gene; V was cut back by 0 bases and J by 2 bases. There are 16 residues in the CDR3. The CDR3 DNA sequence: TGTGCCAGCAGCGTAGCCGCGGGGGGGACCTACAATGAGCAGTTCTTC. Protein: CASSVAAGGTYNEQFF.

The V call is TRBV7-2, the J call TRBJ2-7, with 10 bases identical to TRBD1. CDR1 and CDR2 (germline): SGHTA, FQGNSA. This CDR3 spans 15 amino acids. V shed 6 bases, J shed 6 bases, and the junction held 11 bases outside the gene matches. CDR3 region: CASSRTGTGVFEQYF. In DNA, the CDR3 is TGTGCCAGCAGTCGAACCGGGACAGGGGTGTTCGAGCAGTACTTC. Combining the CDR3 with reference TRBV7-2 and TRBJ2-7 gives the whole variable domain GAGVSQSPSNKVTEKGKDVELRCDPISGHTALYWYRQSLGQGLEFLIYFQGNSAPDKSGLPSDRFSAERTGGSVSTLTIQRTQQEDSAVYLCASSRTGTGVFEQYFGPGTRLTVT.

This rearrangement joins TRBV29-1 to TRBJ2-1; possible D gene TRBD1, 6 bases. Germline CDR1 reads SQVTM; CDR2 reads ANQGSEA. The CDR3 is 14 amino acids. Trimming cost V 0 bases and J 6 bases, with 12 bases left between them. The CDR3 region has the DNA TGCAGCGTTGAAGAGAGACAGGTTTCCAATGAGCAGTTCTTC. Amino acids: CSVEERQVSNEQFF.

The V gene is TRBV5-5, the J gene TRBJ1-1; the D is unclear. CDR3 size: 13 residues. Trimming removed 2 bases from V and 2 bases from J, with 7 bases in between. The germline V gene has CDR1 SGHKS and CDR2 YYEKEE (reference sequence). The CDR3 sequence: CASSFDINTEAFF. DNA of the CDR3: TGTGCCAGCAGCTTTGACATCAACACTGAAGCTTTCTTT.

The table lists this clonotype with a few counts. CDR3 nucleotides: TGCGCCAGCAGCCAAGGGCCAGGGGAATACGAGCAGTACTTC. It specifies CASSQGPGEYEQYF. This chain uses TRBV4-3 with TRBJ2-7; a possible D gene is TRBD1 (6 bases). The CDR3 is 14 residues long. The germline V and J ends were trimmed by 1 base and 4 bases, with 11 bases remaining between them. Per germline, CDR1 LGHNA and CDR2 YSLEER.

The chain uses TRBV7-9 and TRBJ1-4; tentatively, D is TRBD1 (5 bases). Germline V lookup: CDR1 SEHNR, CDR2 FQNEAQ (reference sequence). The CDR3 length is 13 residues. Trimming took off 5 bases at V and 8 bases at J, with 12 bases between the two ends. The DNA for the CDR3 is TGTGCCAGCAGCATCGGGACGGGGGAAAAACTGTTTTTT. Translating it yields CASSIGTGEKLFF.

The rearrangement joins TRBV29-1 to TRBJ2-1; 8 bases match TRBD2. J was trimmed by 4 bases and V by 7 bases; bases with no gene match: 9. Per the germline V gene, CDR1 is SQVTM and CDR2 is ANQGSEA. The CDR3 is 14 amino acids. CDR3 sequence reads: CSALGGGHYNEQFF. The CDR3 DNA reads as TGCAGCGCGCTCGGGGGGGGACATTACAATGAGCAGTTCTTC.

The chain carries TRBV20-1 and TRBJ1-6; possible D gene TRBD1, 6 bases. The germline gives CDR1 DFQATT, CDR2 SNEGSKA (reference sequence). CDR3 length: 15 residues. The V and J ends lost 6 bases and 7 bases respectively, with 19 bases between them. CDR3 sequence: CSASVRTVGNSPLHF. The CDR3 DNA reads as TGCAGTGCGAGTGTAAGGACAGTGGGGAATTCACCCCTCCACTTT.

This clonotype has only a few counts. The chain has TRBV10-3 and TRBJ2-1; TRBD2 might be the D (6 bases). Germline assignment: CDR1 ENHRY and CDR2 SYGVKD. V lost 7 bases and J 0 bases, leaving 13 bases between the germline ends. The CDR3 has 15 residues. The chain's CDR3 is CAITGGPSSYNEQFF. The CDR3 DNA sequence: TGTGCCATCACAGGAGGGCCAAGCTCCTACAATGAGCAGTTCTTC.

This clonotype was seen many times. This chain connects TRBV9 to TRBJ2-1, with TRBD2 as a possible D gene (5 bases). Germline CDR1 reads SGDLS; CDR2 reads YYNGEE. V lost 4 bases, J lost 7 bases, and 18 bases lay in between. The CDR3 is 15 amino acids. This CDR3 reads CASSPYWGGGNEQFF. CDR3 DNA: TGTGCCAGCAGCCCTTACTGGGGTGGAGGTAATGAGCAGTTCTTC.

This clonotype was detected a few times. This chain joins TRBV7-6 and TRBJ2-1, with 13 bases identical to TRBD2. Germline V gives CDR1 SGHVS, CDR2 FNYEAQ. The CDR3 runs to 15 residues. V trimming: 5 bases; J trimming: 8 bases; junction bases outside the gene matches: 6. The CDR3 region has the DNA TGTGCCAGCAGCGTACTAGCGGGGGGGCCCTATGAGCAGTTCTTC. This translates into CASSVLAGGPYEQFF.

Ten or more counts support this clonotype. V gene TRBV20-1 combines with J gene TRBJ2-7, with 10 nucleotides matching TRBD1. Trimming took 2 bases from V and 3 from J; bases not matched to a gene: 19. This CDR3 spans 19 amino acids. The germline CDR1 and CDR2 sequences are DFQATT and SNEGSKA (reference sequence). The CDR3, as DNA: TGCAGTGCTAGACCGTCCCCGGGACAGGGGCTAAGGGACTACTACGAGCAGTACTTC. Translated: CSARPSPGQGLRDYYEQYF.

The chain has TRBV12-3 or TRBV12-4 and TRBJ2-1, with D perhaps TRBD1 or TRBD2 (5 bases each). CDR3 size: 13 residues. Between the trimmed V and J ends, which lost 2 bases and 6 bases, there was a span of 8 bases. The CDR3: CASSLWGSNEQFF. In DNA, the CDR3 is TGTGCCAGCAGTTTATGGGGGAGCAATGAGCAGTTCTTC.

V gene TRBV7-9 combines with J gene TRBJ1-6; TRBD1 might be the D (5 bases). Trimming pared 11 bases from V and 7 bases from J, leaving 15 bases between. CDR1 is SEHNR and CDR2 is FQNEAQ in the germline V gene (reference sequence). The CDR3 is 13 amino acids. The CDR3 is CAGGTQENSPLHF. The CDR3 DNA reads as TGTGCCGGTGGGACCCAGGAAAATTCACCCCTCCACTTT.

This rearrangement joins TRBV5-4 to TRBJ2-1; 8 positions agree with TRBD2. This CDR3 has 15 residues. Germline V CDR1 and CDR2: SGHNT, YYREEE (reference sequence). Trimming cost V 1 base and J 2 bases; bases outside gene matches: 2. The CDR3 DNA is TGTGCCAGCAGCTTGAGTAGCGGGGCCTACAATGAGCAGTTCTTC. Its protein is CASSLSSGAYNEQFF.

This clonotype showed up many times. The chain couples TRBV11-2 to TRBJ1-1; D remains ambiguous. The germline V and J ends were trimmed by 1 base and 3 bases, with 9 bases remaining between them. CDR1 is SGHAT and CDR2 is FQNNGV in the germline V gene. This CDR3 has 14 amino acids. CDR3 loop: CASSLVQPHTEAFF. CDR3 DNA: TGTGCCAGCAGCTTAGTACAGCCCCACACTGAAGCTTTCTTT. Full variable domain (rest looked up from reference TRBV11-2 and TRBJ1-1): EAGVAQSPRYKIIEKRQSVAFWCNPISGHATLYWYQQILGQGPKLLIQFQNNGVVDDSQLPKDRFSAERLKGVDSTLKIQPAKLEDSAVYLCASSLVQPHTEAFFGQGTRLTVV.

This clonotype was observed a few times. For the CDR3, the DNA is TGTGCCAGCAGCCTAATCTTCGACACTGAAGCTTTCTTT. Its protein is CASSLIFDTEAFF. The V call is TRBV7-9, the J call TRBJ1-1; D is uncertain. The V end was cut by 5 bases, the J end by 3 bases, with 10 bases between. Germline V lookup: CDR1 SEHNR, CDR2 FQNEAQ (reference sequence). This CDR3 has 13 residues.

Ten or more counts support this clonotype. V usage is TRBV4-3 and J usage is TRBJ1-2; TRBD1 aligns across 8 bases. Germline-derived CDR1 and CDR2 are LGHNA and YSLEER. Losses at the gene ends were 3 bases for V and 4 bases for J; bases not matched to a gene: 4. The CDR3 length is 14 residues. CDR3 in amino acids: CASSHLDRAYGYTF. The CDR3 DNA reads as TGCGCCAGCAGCCACCTGGACAGGGCCTATGGCTACACCTTC.